This T cell receptor (beta chain) appears in the sequencing data of a study of blood T cell repertoires in COVID-19. Study at large: Acute-phase and convalescent COVID-19 samples originated in the United States, Italy and Spain.

Per the germline V gene, CDR1 is SGHTA and CDR2 is FQGNSA. The CDR3 sequence is 15 residues long. V was cut by 2 bases and J by 4 bases, with 12 bases left in between. The authors' processing: The assay estimated nucleated cells by amplifying reference gene primers. The assay was immunoSEQ multiplex PCR, and TCRdb's table has in-frame clones only and misses some. V and J calls and clone size are as listed in that table; D and trimming were resolved from the DNA. This table holds 140,000 or so clones, 90% found once. The TCR originated in an elderly woman with acute or convalescent COVID-19. Material for sequencing was peripheral blood. V and J are TRBV7-2 and TRBJ2-1; D may be TRBD2 (5 bases). The DNA for the CDR3 is TGTGCCAGCAGCTTATCTTTAGCGAGTTACAATGAGCAGTTCTTC. Encoded protein: CASSLSLASYNEQFF.